The clone carrying this TCR beta chain showed up many times. Its antigen is currently unknown. CDR3 size: 15 residues. In germline, CDR1 is MGHRA, CDR2 YSYEKL. J gave up 4 bases and V 0 bases, and 5 bases lay outside the gene matches. The record originates from a study of molecular identifiers for immune sequencing clone quantification. Looking at the study overall: RNA from approximately 20,000 or 98,000 naive CD8 cells was split five ways in replicates, with four sequenced.

Previously reported methods and listed TCR primers produced the bulk TCR libraries. TCRdb called the PCR reads again in MiXCR, with one record for every CDR3 protein. This sample has approximately 630,000 distinct CDR3 sequences; 25% occur once, and the top ten carry about 0.84%. Study-wide results and limits: Clones above 20 RNA copies contained over 99% of effector molecules and under 1% of naive molecules.

The chain joins TRBV4-1 to TRBJ2-5; 7 positions agree with TRBD1. Sequenced material: naive CD8+ T cells from blood, with Jurkat cell RNA spiked in. The subset was: FACS-sorted CD8+CD4-CCR7+CD45RA+ naive T cells. This receptor was taken from a human donor in good health. Some libraries in this study had Jurkat cell RNA spiked in. In DNA, the CDR3 is TGCGCCAGCAGCCAAGAACAGGGGCTGGCAGAGACCCAGTACTTC. Amino acid sequence: CASSQEQGLAETQYF.